This TCR beta chain was found in a study of blood T cell repertoires in COVID-19. Study as a whole: From T cells, B-cell-depleted T cells, or PBMCs came the material, which was cDNA or gDNA.

With 0 bases removed from V and 1 base from J, the gap between germline ends came to 13 bases. The germline V gene has CDR1 SGHDT and CDR2 YYEEEE. CDR3 length: 17 residues. Assay used: immunoSEQ multiplex PCR; TCRdb lists only in-frame clones, some missing. Here the sample spans approximately 450,000 clones, 75% to 90% being singletons. Sequencing was carried out using peripheral blood. This TCR was recovered from a woman in her 30s with acute or convalescent COVID-19. The chain carries TRBV5-6 and TRBJ2-2, with D hard to call. The CDR3 loop is CASSLASWQKNTGELFF. The DNA for the CDR3 is TGTGCCAGCAGCTTGGCCAGTTGGCAGAAGAACACCGGGGAGCTGTTTTTT. Variable domain in full (rest from reference TRBV5-6 and TRBJ2-2): DAGVTQSPTHLIKTRGQQVTLRCSPKSGHDTVSWYQQALGQGPQFIFQYYEEEERQRGNFPDRFSGHQFPNYSSELNVNALLLGDSALYLCASSLASWQKNTGELFFGEGSRLTVL.